The rows below give T cell receptor beta chains drawn from one sample of a study of Tregs in tolerant kidney transplant recipients. Using immunoSEQ multiplex PCR, the repertoire was profiled, and TCRdb retains in-frame clones only, with some absent. The sample shows approximately 60,000 clones, about four fifths of them seen only once. Sequencing was done on a sample of CD4+ T cells from blood. All receptors come from a human donor in good health. Each CDR3 is given with its conserved first and last residue. A D gene is named only where the DNA matches it firmly. Clone size appears in some rows only: once, few, many, or a class for an expanded clone.

V	D	size	J	length	DNA	CDR3
TRBV11-1	NA	NA	TRBJ2-3	14	TGTGCCAGCAGCTTAGATAGTGCGAGGGATACGCAGTATTTT	CASSLDSARDTQYF
TRBV7-2	NA	NA	TRBJ1-6	15	TGTGCCAGCAGCCGCGGATTACAGGGTATTGCACCCCTCCACTTT	CASSRGLQGIAPLHF
TRBV4-3	TRBD1	NA	TRBJ2-7	18	TGCGCCAGCAGCCAGAATGCCGGGACAGCCTCTTACTCCTACGAGCAGTACTTC	CASSQNAGTASYSYEQYF
TRBV5-1	NA	NA	TRBJ1-2	13	TGCGCCAGCAGCTTGGACAGGGACTATGGCTACACCTTC	CASSLDRDYGYTF
TRBV6-5	TRBD1	NA	TRBJ1-1	13	TGTGCCAGCAGACAGGGGGAGTATGCTGAAGCTTTCTTT	CASRQGEYAEAFF
TRBV11-3	NA	NA	TRBJ2-3	12	TGTGCCAGCAGCCACCGGGCAGATACGCAGTATTTT	CASSHRADTQYF
TRBV6-5	NA	NA	TRBJ2-7	11	TGTGCCAGCAAAGCGGGTTACGAGCAGTACTTC	CASKAGYEQYF
TRBV20-1	NA	NA	TRBJ1-2	11	TGCAGTGCTCCTCAGACACCCAGCTACACCTTC	CSAPQTPSYTF
TRBV5-1	TRBD1	NA	TRBJ1-2	14	TGCGCCAGCAGCCCCGGACAGGGGGCAAGTGGCTACACCTTC	CASSPGQGASGYTF
TRBV11-3	TRBD2	NA	TRBJ2-2	15	TGTGCCAGCAGCCGGAGCGGGAGAGGGGACGGGGAGCTGTTTTTT	CASSRSGRGDGELFF
TRBV6-6	NA	NA	TRBJ1-2	13	TGTGCCAGCAGTTTTAGGGGAAACTATGGCTACACCTTC	CASSFRGNYGYTF
TRBV5-4	NA	NA	TRBJ1-2	15	TGTGCCAGCAGCTCCGGGGGCGTAAGGGGGAATGGCTACACCTTC	CASSSGGVRGNGYTF
TRBV21-1	NA	NA	TRBJ1-1	14	TGTGCCAGCAACGGGACAGGAAGGGGAACTGAAGCTTTCTTT	CASNGTGRGTEAFF
TRBV2	NA	NA	TRBJ1-5	14	TGTGCCAGCAATGTGGCAGGGACTAATCAGCCCCAGCATTTT	CASNVAGTNQPQHF
TRBV28	TRBD1	NA	TRBJ2-2	14	TGTGCCAGCAGGGACAGGGGGACGACCGGGGAGCTGTTTTTT	CASRDRGTTGELFF
TRBV7-9	NA	once	TRBJ1-1	13	TGTGCCAGCAGCTTTACAGCAGGAGGGGAAGCTTTCTTT	CASSFTAGGEAFF
TRBV7-2	NA	NA	TRBJ2-2	12	TGTGCCAGCAGTCTAAACACCGGGGAGCTGTTTTTT	CASSLNTGELFF
TRBV9	TRBD2	NA	TRBJ2-1	15	TGTGCCAGCAGCCGTACGGGGGGGCCAGAGAATGAGCAGTTCTTC	CASSRTGGPENEQFF
TRBV6-5	TRBD1	NA	TRBJ1-6	15	TGTGCCAGCCGAATACAGGGGGCGAATAATTCACCCCTCCACTTT	CASRIQGANNSPLHF
TRBV15	TRBD1	NA	TRBJ1-2	15	TGTGCCACCAGCGGAGACAGGGTTTTAAACTATGGCTACACCTTC	CATSGDRVLNYGYTF
TRBV6-1	TRBD1	NA	TRBJ2-7	15	TGTGCCAGCAGGGAACAGGGGGGCTTGGGGTACGAGCAGTACTTC	CASREQGGLGYEQYF
TRBV5-1	NA	NA	TRBJ1-6	15	TGCGCCAGCAGCTTGGATGGGTGGTTGGATAAAGCCCTCCACTTT	CASSLDGWLDKALHF
TRBV7-2	NA	few	TRBJ2-2	14	TGTGCCAGCAGCTTATCAGGGGAACCCGGGGAGCTGTTTTTT	CASSLSGEPGELFF
TRBV21-1	NA	NA	TRBJ2-3	17	TGTGCCAGCAGCAAAAGTGGGGAGCGGGACGACACAGATACGCAGTATTTT	CASSKSGERDDTDTQYF
TRBV7-3	TRBD2	NA	TRBJ2-1	13	TGTGCCAGCAGCTTTGCGGGGGACCCCCGTCAGTTCTTC	CASSFAGDPRQFF
TRBV5-4	TRBD2	once	TRBJ2-3	16	TGTGCCAGCAGCTCGGGACTAGCGGGAGGCCAAGATACGCAGTATTTT	CASSSGLAGGQDTQYF
TRBV6-5	NA	NA	TRBJ1-3	13	TGTGCCAGCAGTATCAGCTCTGGAAACACCATATATTTT	CASSISSGNTIYF
TRBV7-9	NA	few	TRBJ1-5	15	TGTGCCAGCAGCTATGACAGCCGGGGCAATCAGCCCCAGCATTTT	CASSYDSRGNQPQHF
TRBV6-6	NA	NA	TRBJ2-5	15	TGTGCCAGCAGTTACCTAGGACCCAGGGCAGAGACCCAGTACTTC	CASSYLGPRAETQYF
TRBV30	TRBD1	NA	TRBJ2-2	15	TGTGCCCGACGCCCACAGGGGGCTATCACCGGGGAGCTGTTTTTT	CARRPQGAITGELFF
TRBV6-6	NA	NA	TRBJ2-1	14	TGTGCCAGCAGTTACTCGAGGGGTTACAATGAGCAGTTCTTC	CASSYSRGYNEQFF
TRBV21-1	NA	NA	TRBJ2-7	13	TGTGCCAGCAGTCCAACAGGGCGGTACGAGCAGTACTTC	CASSPTGRYEQYF